This TCR beta chain is drawn from a study of spatial heterogeneity in lung cancer. This clonotype appeared many times. The time point is: sample taken at primary tumor resection. Unsorted whole RNA of tumor, nontumor lung or frozen PBMC was sequenced. The donors were more than 70 patients with non-small cell lung cancer that was early-stage and untreated. Each CDR3 protein gets one entry after TCRdb re-called the 5' RACE reads with MiXCR. The top ten clones hold 40% to 50% of a sample with roughly 46,000 distinct CDR3 sequences, about 12% of them seen once. This CDR3 has 13 amino acids. In germline, CDR1 is LGHNT, CDR2 FRNRAP. V was cut by 5 bases and J by 9 bases, with 13 bases left in between.

The V and J genes are TRBV12-5 and TRBJ2-2; TRBD1 might be the D (6 bases). The source is a female donor with early-stage non-small cell lung cancer. The source material was PBMCs, sampled at surgery. The CDR3 nucleotides are TGTGCTAGTGGTCAATTGGACAGCCGGGAGCTGTTTTTT. This translates into CASGQLDSRELFF.